This T cell receptor beta chain was identified in a study of blood T cell repertoires in COVID-19. Study-wide context: Acute-phase and convalescent COVID-19 samples originated in the United States, Italy and Spain. PBMCs, B-cell-depleted T cells, or T cells provided the cDNA or gDNA that made up the material.

This CDR3 spans 13 amino acids. Germline CDR1 reads SGDLS; CDR2 reads YYNGEE. Trimming cost V 5 bases and J 2 bases, with 10 bases left between them. In the study's own analysis: It was from reference gene primer amplification that nucleated cell counts were estimated. The data were produced by immunoSEQ multiplex PCR, yet TCRdb's version contains in-frame clones alone and is incomplete. For V, J and clone size, that table is used; D and trimming come from the DNA. The table records about 95,000 clones, approximately 89% of them present only once. The receptor was derived from a human donor in a cohort sampled during active COVID-19. The sequenced sample was peripheral blood. The chain joins TRBV9 to TRBJ1-1; no clear D gene. CDR3 sequence: CASSADFNTEAFF. In DNA form, the CDR3 reads TGTGCCAGCAGTGCGGATTTCAACACTGAAGCTTTCTTT.